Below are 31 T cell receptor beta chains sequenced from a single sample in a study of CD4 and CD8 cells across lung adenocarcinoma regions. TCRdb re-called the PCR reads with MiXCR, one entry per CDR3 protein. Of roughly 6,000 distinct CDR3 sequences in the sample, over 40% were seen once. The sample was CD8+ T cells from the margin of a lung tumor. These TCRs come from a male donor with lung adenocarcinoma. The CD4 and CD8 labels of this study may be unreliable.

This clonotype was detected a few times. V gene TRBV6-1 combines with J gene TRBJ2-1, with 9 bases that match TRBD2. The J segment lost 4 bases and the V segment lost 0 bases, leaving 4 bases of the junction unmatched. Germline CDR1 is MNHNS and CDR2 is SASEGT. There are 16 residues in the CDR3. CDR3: CASSEAGTSFYNEQFF. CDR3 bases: TGTGCCAGCAGTGAAGCCGGGACTAGCTTTTACAATGAGCAGTTCTTC.

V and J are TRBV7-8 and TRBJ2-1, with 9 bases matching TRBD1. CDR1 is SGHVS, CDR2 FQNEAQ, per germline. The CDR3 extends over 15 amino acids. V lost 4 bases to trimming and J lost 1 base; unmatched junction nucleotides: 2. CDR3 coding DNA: TGTGCCAGCAGCTGGGGACAGGGTTCCTACAATGAGCAGTTCTTC. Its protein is CASSWGQGSYNEQFF.

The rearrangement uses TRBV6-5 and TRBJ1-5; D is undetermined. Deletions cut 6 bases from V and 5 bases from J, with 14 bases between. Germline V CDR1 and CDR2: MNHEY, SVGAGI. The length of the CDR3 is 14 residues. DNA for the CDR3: TGTGCCAGCAGCTTAAGTTCACCAGATCAGCCCCAGCATTTT. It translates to CASSLSSPDQPQHF.

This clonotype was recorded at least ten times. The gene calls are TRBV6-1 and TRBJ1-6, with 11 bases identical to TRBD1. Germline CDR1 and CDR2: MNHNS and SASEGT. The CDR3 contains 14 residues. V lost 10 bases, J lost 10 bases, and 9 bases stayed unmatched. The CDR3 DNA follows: TGTGCCACCCTACGGGACAGGGGGAAATCACCCCTCCACTTT. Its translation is CATLRDRGKSPLHF.

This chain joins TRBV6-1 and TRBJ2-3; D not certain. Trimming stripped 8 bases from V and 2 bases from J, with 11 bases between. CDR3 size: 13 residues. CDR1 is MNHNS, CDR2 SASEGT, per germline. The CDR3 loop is CASSLRTTDTQYF. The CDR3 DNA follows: TGTGCCAGCTCTCTGCGGACCACAGATACGCAGTATTTT.

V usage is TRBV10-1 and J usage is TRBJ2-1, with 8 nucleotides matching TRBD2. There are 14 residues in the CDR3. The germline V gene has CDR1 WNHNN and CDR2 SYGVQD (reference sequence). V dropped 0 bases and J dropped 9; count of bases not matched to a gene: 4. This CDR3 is CASSESSGSAEQFF. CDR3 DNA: TGCGCCAGCAGTGAGTCGAGCGGGAGCGCTGAGCAGTTCTTC.

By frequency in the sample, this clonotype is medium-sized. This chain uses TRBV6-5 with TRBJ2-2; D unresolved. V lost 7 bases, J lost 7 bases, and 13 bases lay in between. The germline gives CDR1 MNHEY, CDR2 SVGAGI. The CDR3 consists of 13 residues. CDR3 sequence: CASTPFSDGELFF. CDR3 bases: TGTGCCAGCACCCCCTTTTCGGACGGGGAGCTGTTTTTT.

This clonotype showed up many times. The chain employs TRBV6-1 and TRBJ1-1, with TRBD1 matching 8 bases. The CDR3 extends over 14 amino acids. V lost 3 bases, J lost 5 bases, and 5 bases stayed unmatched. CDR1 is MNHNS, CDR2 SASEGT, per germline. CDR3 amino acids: CASSEQGAWTEAFF. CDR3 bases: TGTGCCAGCAGTGAGCAGGGGGCTTGGACTGAAGCTTTCTTT.

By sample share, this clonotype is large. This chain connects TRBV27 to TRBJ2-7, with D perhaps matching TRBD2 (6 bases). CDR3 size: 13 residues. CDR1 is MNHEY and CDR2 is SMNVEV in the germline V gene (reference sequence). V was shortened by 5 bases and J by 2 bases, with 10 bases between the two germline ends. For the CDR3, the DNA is TGTGCCAGCAGTGGAGGGGAGGCCTACGAGCAGTACTTC. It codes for CASSGGEAYEQYF.

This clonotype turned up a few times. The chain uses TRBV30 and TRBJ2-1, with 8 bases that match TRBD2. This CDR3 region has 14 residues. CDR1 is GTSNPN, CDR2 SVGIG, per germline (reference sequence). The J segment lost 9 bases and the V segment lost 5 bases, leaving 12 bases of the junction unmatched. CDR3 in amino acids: CAWGGLAGAGEQFF. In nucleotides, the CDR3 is TGTGCCTGGGGCGGACTAGCCGGGGCGGGTGAGCAGTTCTTC. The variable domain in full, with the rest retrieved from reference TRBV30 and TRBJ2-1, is SQTIHQWPATLVQPVGSPLSLECTVEGTSNPNLYWYRQAAGRGLQLLFYSVGIGQISSEVPQNLSASRPQDRQFILSSKKLLLSDSGFYLCAWGGLAGAGEQFFGPGTRLTVL.

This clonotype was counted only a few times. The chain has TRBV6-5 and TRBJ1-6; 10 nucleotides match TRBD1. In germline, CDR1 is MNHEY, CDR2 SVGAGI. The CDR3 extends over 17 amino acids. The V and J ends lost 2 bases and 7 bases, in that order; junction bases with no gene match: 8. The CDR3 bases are TGTGCCAGCAGTTACGCAGGTCGGGACAGGGGCAATTCACCCCTCCACTTT. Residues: CASSYAGRDRGNSPLHF.

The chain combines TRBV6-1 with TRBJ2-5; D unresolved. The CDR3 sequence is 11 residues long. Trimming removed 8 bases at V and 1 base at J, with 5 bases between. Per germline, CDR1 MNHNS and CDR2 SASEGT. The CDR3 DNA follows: TGTGCCAGCGGGATCCAAGAGACCCAGTACTTC. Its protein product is CASGIQETQYF.

The CDR3 region has the DNA TGTGCCAGCAGTTACTCAGGGCTAGCGGGCTCCTACAATGAGCAGTTCTTC. This translates into CASSYSGLAGSYNEQFF. The chain links TRBV6-5 to TRBJ2-1, with 8 nucleotides matching TRBD2. J was trimmed by 0 bases and V by 0 bases; bases with no gene match: 4. The CDR3 has 17 residues. CDR1 and CDR2 (germline): MNHEY, SVGAGI.

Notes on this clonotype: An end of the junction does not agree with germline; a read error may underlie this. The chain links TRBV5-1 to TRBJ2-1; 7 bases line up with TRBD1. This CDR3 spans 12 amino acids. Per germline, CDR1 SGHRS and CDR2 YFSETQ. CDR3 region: CASSLDRTGEYF. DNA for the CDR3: TGCGCCAGCAGCTTGGATCGAACAGGGGAGTACTTC.

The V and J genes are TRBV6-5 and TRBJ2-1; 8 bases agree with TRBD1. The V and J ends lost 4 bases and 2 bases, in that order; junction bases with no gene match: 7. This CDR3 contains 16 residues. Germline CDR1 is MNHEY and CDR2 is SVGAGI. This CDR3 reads CASSSTTGDTYNEQFF. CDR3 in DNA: TGTGCCAGCAGTTCTACGACAGGGGATACCTACAATGAGCAGTTCTTC.

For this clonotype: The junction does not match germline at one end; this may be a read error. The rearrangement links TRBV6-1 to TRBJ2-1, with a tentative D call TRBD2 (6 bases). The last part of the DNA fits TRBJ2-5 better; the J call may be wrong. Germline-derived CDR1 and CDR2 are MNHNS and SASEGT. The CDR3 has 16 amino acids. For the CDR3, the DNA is TGTGCCAGCGCGGGGCTCGGGGCCCGTGACCAAGACACCCAGTACTTC. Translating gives CASAGLGARDQDTQYF.

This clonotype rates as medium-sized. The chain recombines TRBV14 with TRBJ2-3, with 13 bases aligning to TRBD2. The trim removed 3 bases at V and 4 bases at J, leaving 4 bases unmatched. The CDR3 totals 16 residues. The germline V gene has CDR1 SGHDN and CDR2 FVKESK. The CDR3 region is CASSQGLAGYPDTQYF. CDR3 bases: TGTGCCAGCAGCCAGGGACTAGCGGGATATCCAGATACGCAGTATTTT.

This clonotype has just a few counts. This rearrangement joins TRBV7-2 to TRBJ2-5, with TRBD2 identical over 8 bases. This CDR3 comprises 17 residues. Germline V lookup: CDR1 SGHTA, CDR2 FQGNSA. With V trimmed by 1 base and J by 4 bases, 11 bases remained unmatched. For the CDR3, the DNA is TGTGCCAGCAGCTTAGGGGGCACTCTCGGGGGGGCAGAGACCCAGTACTTC. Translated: CASSLGGTLGGAETQYF.

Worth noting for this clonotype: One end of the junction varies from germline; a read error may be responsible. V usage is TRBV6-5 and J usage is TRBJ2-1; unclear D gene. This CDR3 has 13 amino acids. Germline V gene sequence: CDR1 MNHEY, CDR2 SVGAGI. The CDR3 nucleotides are TGTGCCAGCGGTTACCGGGCATACAATGAGCAGTTCTTC. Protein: CASGYRAYNEQFF.

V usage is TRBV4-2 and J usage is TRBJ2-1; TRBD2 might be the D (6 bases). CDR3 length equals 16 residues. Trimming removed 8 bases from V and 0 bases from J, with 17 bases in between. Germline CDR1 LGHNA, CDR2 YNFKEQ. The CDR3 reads CASSGGGTGSYNEQFF. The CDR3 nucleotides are TGTGCCAGCTCAGGCGGCGGGACGGGCTCCTACAATGAGCAGTTCTTC.

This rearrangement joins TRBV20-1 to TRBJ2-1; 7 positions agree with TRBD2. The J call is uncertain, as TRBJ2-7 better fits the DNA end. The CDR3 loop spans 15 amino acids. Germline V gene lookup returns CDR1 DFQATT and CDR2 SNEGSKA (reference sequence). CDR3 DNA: TGCAGTGCTAGAGTTGGGCTCGCGGGGGTCTACGAGCAGTACTTC. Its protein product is CSARVGLAGVYEQYF.

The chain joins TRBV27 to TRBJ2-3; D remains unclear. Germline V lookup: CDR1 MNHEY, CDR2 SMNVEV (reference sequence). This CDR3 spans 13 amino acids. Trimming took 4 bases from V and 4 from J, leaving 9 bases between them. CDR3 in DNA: TGTGCCAGCAGTTACTCTGTTTCAGATACGCAGTATTTT. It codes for CASSYSVSDTQYF.

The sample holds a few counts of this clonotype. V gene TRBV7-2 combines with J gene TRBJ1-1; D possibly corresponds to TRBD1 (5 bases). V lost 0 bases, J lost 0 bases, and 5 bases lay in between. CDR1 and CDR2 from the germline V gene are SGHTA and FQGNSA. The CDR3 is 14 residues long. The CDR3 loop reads CASSLAGVNTEAFF. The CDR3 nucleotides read TGTGCCAGCAGCTTAGCAGGGGTGAACACTGAAGCTTTCTTT. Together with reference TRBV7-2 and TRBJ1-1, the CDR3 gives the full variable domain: GAGVSQSPSNKVTEKGKDVELRCDPISGHTALYWYRQSLGQGLEFLIYFQGNSAPDKSGLPSDRFSAERTGGSVSTLTIQRTQQEDSAVYLCASSLAGVNTEAFFGQGTRLTVV.

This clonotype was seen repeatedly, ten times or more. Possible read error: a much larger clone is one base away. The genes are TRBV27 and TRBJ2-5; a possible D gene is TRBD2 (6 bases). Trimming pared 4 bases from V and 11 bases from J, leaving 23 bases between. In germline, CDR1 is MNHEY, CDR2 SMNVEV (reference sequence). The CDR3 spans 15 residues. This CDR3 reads CASSSATRTVPEQYF. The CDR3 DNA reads TGTGCCAGCAGTTCAGCGACTAGGACCGTCCCTGAGCAGTACTTC.

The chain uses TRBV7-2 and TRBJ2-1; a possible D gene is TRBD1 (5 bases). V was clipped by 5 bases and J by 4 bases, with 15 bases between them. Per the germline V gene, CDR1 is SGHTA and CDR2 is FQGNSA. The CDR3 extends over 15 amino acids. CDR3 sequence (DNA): TGTGCCAGCAGCCCCCCAGGGAACCTATACAATGAGCAGTTCTTC. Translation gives CASSPPGNLYNEQFF.

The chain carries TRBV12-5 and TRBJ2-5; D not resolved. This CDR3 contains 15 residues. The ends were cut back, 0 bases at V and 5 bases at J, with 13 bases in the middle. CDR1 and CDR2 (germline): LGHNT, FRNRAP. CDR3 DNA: TGTGCTAGTGGTTTGGTAGAGTCCGGAACGGAGACCCAGTACTTC. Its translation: CASGLVESGTETQYF.

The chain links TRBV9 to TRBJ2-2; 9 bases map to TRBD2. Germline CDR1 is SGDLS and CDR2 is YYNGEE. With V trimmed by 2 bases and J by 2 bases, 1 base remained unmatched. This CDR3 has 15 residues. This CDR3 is CASSVTSGNTGELFF. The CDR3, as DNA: TGTGCCAGCAGCGTGACTAGCGGAAACACCGGGGAGCTGTTTTTT.

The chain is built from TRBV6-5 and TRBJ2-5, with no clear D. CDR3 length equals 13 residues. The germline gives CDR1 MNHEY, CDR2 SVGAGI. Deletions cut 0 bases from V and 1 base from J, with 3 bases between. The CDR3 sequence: CASSYSAQETQYF. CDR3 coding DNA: TGTGCCAGCAGTTACTCGGCCCAAGAGACCCAGTACTTC.

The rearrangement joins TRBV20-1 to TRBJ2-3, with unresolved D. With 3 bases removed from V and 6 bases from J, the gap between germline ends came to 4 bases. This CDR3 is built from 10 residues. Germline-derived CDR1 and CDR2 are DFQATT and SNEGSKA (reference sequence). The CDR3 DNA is TGCAGTGCTAGTAAGGATACGCAGTATTTT. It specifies CSASKDTQYF.

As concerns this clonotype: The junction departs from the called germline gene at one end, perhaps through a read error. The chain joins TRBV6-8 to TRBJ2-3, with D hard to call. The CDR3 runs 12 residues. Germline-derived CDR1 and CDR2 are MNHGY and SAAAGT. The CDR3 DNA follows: TGTGCCAGGAGTCGGGTCGGAGAGACGCAGTACTTT. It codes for CARSRVGETQYF.

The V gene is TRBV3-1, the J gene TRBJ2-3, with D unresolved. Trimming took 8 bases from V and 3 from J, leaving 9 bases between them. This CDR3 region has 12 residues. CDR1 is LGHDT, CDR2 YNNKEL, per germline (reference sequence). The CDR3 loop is CASGRSTDTQYF. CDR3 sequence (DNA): TGTGCCAGCGGCCGGTCGACAGATACGCAGTATTTT.